The following is a TCR beta chain sequence with its context. This sample stems from a study of technical replicates of blood from a handful of donors. The method was immunoSEQ multiplex PCR; TCRdb's version includes in-frame clones alone and lacks a portion of them. The sample records 55,000 to 75,000 clones, approximately 95% being singletons. Trimming stripped 6 bases from V and 5 bases from J, with 16 bases between. CDR1 is MNHEY, CDR2 SVGAGI, per germline. The CDR3 has 14 residues. Sequencing was done on a sample of PBMCs. The TCR was taken from a human donor in good health. Some clones in this sample may be carry-over from other donors' samples. The V call is TRBV6-5, the J call TRBJ1-1; TRBD1 might be the D (6 bases). The CDR3 loop is CASSRNREGTEAFF. CDR3 DNA: TGTGCCAGCAGCCGAAACAGGGAGGGGACTGAAGCTTTCTTT.